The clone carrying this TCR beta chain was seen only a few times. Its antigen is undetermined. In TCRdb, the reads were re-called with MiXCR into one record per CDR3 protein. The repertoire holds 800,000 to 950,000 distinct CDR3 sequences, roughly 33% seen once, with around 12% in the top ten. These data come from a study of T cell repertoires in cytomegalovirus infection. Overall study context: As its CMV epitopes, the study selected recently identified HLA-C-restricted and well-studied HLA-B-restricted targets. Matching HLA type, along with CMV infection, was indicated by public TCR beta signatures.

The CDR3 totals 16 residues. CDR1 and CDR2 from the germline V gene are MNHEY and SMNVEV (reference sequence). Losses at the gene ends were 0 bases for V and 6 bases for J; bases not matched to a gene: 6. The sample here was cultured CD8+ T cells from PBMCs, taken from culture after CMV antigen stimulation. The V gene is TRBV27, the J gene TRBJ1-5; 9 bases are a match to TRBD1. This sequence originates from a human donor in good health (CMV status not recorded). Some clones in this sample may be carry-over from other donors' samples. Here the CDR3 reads CASSLSSGDRVQPQHF. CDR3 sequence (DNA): TGTGCCAGCAGTTTATCGTCGGGGGACAGGGTTCAGCCCCAGCATTTT.